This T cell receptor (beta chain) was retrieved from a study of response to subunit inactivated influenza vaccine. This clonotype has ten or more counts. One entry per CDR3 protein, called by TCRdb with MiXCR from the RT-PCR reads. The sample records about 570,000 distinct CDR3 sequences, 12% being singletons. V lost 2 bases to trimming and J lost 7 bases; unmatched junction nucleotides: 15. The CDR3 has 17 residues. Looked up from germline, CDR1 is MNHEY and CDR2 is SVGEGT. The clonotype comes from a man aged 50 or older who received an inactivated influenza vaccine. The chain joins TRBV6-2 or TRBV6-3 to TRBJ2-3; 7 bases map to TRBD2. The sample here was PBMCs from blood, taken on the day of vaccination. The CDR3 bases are TGTGCCAGCAGTTACCACCTAGCGGAGGCCCCACCCTATACGCAGTATTTT. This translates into CASSYHLAEAPPYTQYF.